This T cell receptor beta chain was sequenced for a study of cytomegalovirus exposure and HLA in healthy donors. Overall study context: An early release of data contained about 85 million unique TCRs, which came from HLA-typed donors.

The primer mix had 60 Vbeta and 13 Jbeta primers. The method was immunoSEQ multiplex PCR; TCRdb's version includes in-frame clones alone and lacks a portion of them. This sample carries about 52,000 clones, with about 12% going to the ten biggest clones. This CDR3 contains 14 residues. Trimming cost V 5 bases and J 4 bases; bases outside gene matches: 2. Looked up from germline, CDR1 is MNHEY and CDR2 is SVGAGI. Concerning this clone itself: Its antigen is as yet unknown.

Study-level points and caveats: Most of the TCR beta V segments (in an earlier analysis) were productive either about 87% or about 30% of the time.

The chain is built from TRBV6-5 and TRBJ1-5, with 10 bases aligning to TRBD1. The sequence derives from a woman aged 55-69 years in good health and CMV-seropositive. Sequenced: PBMCs. CDR3 sequence reads: CASSGTGVNQPQHF. The CDR3 DNA reads as TGTGCCAGCAGTGGGACAGGGGTAAATCAGCCCCAGCATTTT.